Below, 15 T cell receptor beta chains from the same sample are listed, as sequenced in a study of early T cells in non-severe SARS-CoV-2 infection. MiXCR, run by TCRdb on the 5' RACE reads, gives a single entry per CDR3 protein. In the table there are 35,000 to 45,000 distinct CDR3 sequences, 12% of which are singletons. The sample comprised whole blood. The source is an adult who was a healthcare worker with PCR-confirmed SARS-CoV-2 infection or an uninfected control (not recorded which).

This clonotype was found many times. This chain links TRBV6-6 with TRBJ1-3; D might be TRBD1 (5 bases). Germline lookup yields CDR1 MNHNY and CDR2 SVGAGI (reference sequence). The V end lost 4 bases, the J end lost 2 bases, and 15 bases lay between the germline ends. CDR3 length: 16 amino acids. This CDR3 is CASSFSDAGAGNTIYF. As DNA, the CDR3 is TGTGCCAGCAGTTTTTCGGACGCGGGGGCTGGAAACACCATATATTTT.

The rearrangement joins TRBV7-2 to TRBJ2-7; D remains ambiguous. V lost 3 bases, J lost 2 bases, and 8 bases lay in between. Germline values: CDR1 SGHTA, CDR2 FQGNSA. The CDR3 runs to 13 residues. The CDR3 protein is CASSFMVAYEQYF. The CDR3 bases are TGTGCCAGCAGCTTTATGGTCGCCTACGAGCAGTACTTC.

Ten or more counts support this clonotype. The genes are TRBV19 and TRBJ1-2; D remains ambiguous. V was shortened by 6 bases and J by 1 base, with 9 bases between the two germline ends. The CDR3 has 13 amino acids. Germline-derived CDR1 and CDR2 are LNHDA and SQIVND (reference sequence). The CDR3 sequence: CASSRFSNYGYTF. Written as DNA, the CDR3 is TGTGCCAGTAGCCGATTCAGTAACTATGGCTACACCTTC.

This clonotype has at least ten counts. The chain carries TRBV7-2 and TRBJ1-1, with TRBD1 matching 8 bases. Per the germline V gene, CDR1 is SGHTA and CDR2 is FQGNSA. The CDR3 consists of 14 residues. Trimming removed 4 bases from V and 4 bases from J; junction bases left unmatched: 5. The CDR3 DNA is TGTGCCAGCAGCTCCCACAGGGGGGGCACTGAAGCTTTCTTT. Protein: CASSSHRGGTEAFF.

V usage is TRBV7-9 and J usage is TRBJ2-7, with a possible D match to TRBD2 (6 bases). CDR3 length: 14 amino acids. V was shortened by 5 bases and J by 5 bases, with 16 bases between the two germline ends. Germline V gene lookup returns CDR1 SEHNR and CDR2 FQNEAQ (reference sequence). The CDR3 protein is CASSLTSGEDEQYF. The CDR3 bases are TGTGCCAGCAGCCTGACTAGTGGGGAGGACGAGCAGTACTTC.

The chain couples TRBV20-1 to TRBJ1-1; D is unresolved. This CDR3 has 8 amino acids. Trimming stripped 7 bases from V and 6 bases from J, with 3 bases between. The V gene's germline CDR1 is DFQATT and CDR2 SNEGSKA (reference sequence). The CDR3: CSGAEAFF. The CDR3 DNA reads TGCAGTGGGGCTGAAGCTTTCTTT.

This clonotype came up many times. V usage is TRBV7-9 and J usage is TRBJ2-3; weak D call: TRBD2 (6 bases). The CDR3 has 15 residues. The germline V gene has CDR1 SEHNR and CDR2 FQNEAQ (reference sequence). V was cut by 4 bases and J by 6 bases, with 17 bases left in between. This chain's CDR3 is CASSSSAPSADTQYF. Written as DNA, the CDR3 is TGTGCCAGCAGCTCTAGCGCACCTTCGGCGGATACGCAGTATTTT.

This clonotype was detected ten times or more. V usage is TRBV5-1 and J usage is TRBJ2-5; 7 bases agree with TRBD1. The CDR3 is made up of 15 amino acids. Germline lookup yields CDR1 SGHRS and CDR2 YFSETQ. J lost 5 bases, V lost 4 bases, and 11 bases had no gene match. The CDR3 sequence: CASSLGQTIRETQYF. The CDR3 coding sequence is TGCGCCAGCAGCCTGGGACAGACGATCCGGGAGACCCAGTACTTC.

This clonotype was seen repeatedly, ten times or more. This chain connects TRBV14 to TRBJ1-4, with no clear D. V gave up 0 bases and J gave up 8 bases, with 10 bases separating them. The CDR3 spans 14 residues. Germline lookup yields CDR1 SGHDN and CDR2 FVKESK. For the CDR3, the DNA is TGTGCCAGCAGCCAAGATCCGAAAAGGGAAAAACTGTTTTTT. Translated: CASSQDPKREKLFF. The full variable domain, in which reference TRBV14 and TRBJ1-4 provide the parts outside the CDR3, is EAGVTQFPSHSVIEKGQTVTLRCDPISGHDNLYWYRRVMGKEIKFLLHFVKESKQDESGMPNNRFLAERTGGTYSTLKVQPAELEDSGVYFCASSQDPKREKLFFGSGTQLSVL.

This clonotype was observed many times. The DNA of the CDR3 is TGTGCCAGCAGCCCTGGACCTTTACCTGGACCCGGGGAGCTGTTTTTT. Protein sequence: CASSPGPLPGPGELFF. The V call is TRBV11-1, the J call TRBJ2-2; D not certain. Trimming pared 5 bases from V and 6 bases from J, leaving 19 bases between. The CDR3 totals 16 residues. Germline loops: CDR1 SGHAT, CDR2 FQDESV (reference sequence).

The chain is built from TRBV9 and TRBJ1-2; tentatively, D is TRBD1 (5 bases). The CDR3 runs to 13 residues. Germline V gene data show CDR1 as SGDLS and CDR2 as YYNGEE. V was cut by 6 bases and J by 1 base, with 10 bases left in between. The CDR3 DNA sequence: TGTGCCAGCAATACGGGGCTTAACTATGGCTACACCTTC. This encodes CASNTGLNYGYTF.

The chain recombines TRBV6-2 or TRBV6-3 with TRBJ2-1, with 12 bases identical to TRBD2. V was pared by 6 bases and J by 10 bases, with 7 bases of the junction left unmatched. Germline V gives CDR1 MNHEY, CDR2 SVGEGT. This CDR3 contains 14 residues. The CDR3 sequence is CASRLAGGQGEQFF. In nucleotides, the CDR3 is TGTGCCAGCAGGCTAGCGGGGGGGCAGGGCGAGCAGTTCTTC.

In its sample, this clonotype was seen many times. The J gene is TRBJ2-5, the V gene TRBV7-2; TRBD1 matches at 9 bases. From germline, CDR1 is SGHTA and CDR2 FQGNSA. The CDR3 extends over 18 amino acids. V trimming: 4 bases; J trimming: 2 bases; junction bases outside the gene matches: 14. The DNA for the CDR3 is TGTGCCAGCAGCTCGCCTGAACGGACAGGGGAGAATCAAGAGACCCAGTACTTC. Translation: CASSSPERTGENQETQYF.

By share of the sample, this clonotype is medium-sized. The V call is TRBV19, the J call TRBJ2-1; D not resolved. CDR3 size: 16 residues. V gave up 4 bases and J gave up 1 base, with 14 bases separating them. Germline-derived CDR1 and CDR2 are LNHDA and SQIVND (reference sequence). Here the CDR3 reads CASSTHPHSSYNEQFF. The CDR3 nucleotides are TGTGCCAGTAGTACTCACCCCCACAGTTCCTACAATGAGCAGTTCTTC.

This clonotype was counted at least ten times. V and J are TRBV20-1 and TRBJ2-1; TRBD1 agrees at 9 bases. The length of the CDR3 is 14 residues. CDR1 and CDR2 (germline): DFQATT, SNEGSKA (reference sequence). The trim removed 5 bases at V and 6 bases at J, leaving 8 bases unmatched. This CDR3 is CSAPDRGGRNEQFF. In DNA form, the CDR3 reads TGCAGTGCTCCGGACAGGGGAGGTCGCAATGAGCAGTTCTTC.